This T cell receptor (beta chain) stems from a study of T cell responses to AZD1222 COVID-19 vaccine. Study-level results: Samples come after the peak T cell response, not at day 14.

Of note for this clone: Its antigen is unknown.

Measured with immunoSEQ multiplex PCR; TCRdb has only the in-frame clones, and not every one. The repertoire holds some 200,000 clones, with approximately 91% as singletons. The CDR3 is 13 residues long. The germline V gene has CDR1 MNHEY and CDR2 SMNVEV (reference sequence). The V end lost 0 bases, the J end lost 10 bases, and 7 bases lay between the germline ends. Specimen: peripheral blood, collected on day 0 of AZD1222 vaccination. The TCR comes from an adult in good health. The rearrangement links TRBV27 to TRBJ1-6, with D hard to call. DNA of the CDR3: TGTGCCAGCAGTTTATCCCTCCAATCACCCCTCCACTTT. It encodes CASSLSLQSPLHF.